The T cell receptor beta chain described here comes from a study of Ad26.COV2.S vaccination and SARS-CoV-2 variants. This table comes from immunoSEQ multiplex PCR, and its TCRdb copy is limited to in-frame clones, with some not included. The sample comprises roughly 330,000 clones, 75% to 90% of which are singletons, and about 5.4% rests with the top ten. The CDR3 loop spans 15 amino acids. Trimming took 4 bases from V and 4 from J; bases not matched to a gene: 1. Germline CDR1 MNHEY, CDR2 SVGAGI. Documented treatment: roughly 18 received Ad26.COV2.S at low or high dose, single or two shots; 5 received placebo; per-sample allocation not given. Day 63 after the first vaccine or placebo injection was the time point for sampling.

The J gene is TRBJ2-1, the V gene TRBV6-5; 13 bases line up with TRBD2. The sample was peripheral blood, taken in a trial of Ad26.COV2.S vaccine versus placebo. The clonotype was recovered from a person between 18 and 59 years old who received the Ad26.COV2.S COVID-19 vaccine or a placebo. CDR3 sequence reads: CASSLTSGRYNEQFF. The CDR3 bases are TGTGCCAGCAGTTTGACTAGCGGGAGGTACAATGAGCAGTTCTTC.